This T cell receptor beta chain was retrieved from a study of blood T cell repertoires in COVID-19. At the level of the study: Sources were T cells, B-cell-depleted T cells, or PBMCs; the material itself was cDNA or gDNA.

Method: immunoSEQ multiplex PCR; TCRdb's copy keeps in-frame clones and lacks some. The sample holds around 300,000 clones, 80% to 90% seen once. V gave up 6 bases and J gave up 0 bases; unmatched junction bases: 1. Germline V lookup: CDR1 SGHTA, CDR2 FQGNSA. The CDR3 has 14 amino acids. The receptor's source is a man aged 45 to 65 with active or convalescent COVID-19. This rearrangement joins TRBV7-2 to TRBJ1-4; the match to TRBD1 covers 7 bases. Sequenced: peripheral blood. The CDR3 spells CASRGQATNEKLFF. Written as DNA, the CDR3 is TGTGCCAGCAGAGGACAGGCAACTAATGAAAAACTGTTTTTT.